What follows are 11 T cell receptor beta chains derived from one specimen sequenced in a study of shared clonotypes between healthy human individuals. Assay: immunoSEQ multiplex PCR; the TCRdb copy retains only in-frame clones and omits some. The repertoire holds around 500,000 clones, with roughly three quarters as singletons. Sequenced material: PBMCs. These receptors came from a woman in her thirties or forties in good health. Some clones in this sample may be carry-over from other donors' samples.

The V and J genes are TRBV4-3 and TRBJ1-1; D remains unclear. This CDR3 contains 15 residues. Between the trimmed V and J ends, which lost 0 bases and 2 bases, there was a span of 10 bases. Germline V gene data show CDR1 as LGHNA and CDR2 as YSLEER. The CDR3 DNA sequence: TGCGCCAGCAGCCAAGACCGGGTTAAAAACACTGAAGCTTTCTTT. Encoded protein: CASSQDRVKNTEAFF.

The CDR3 region has the DNA TGTGCCAGTAGTGGGACTAGCTCAGCCCCCTCCTACGAGCAGTACTTC. Translated: CASSGTSSAPSYEQYF. V and J are TRBV19 and TRBJ2-7; 9 nucleotides line up with TRBD2. V was pared by 5 bases and J by 0 bases, with 8 bases of the junction left unmatched. CDR1 and CDR2 from the germline V gene are LNHDA and SQIVND (reference sequence). The CDR3 sequence is 16 residues long.

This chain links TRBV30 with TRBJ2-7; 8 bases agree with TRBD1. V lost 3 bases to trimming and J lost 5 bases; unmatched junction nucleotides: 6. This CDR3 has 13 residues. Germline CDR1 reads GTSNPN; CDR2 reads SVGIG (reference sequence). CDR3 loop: CAWSGQGWNEQYF. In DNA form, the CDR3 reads TGTGCCTGGAGCGGACAGGGTTGGAACGAGCAGTACTTC.

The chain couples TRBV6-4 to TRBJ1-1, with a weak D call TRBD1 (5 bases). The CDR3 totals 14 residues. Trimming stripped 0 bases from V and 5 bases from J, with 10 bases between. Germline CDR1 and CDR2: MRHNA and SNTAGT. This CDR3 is CASSDSFGATEAFF. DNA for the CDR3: TGTGCCAGCAGTGACTCGTTTGGGGCGACTGAAGCTTTCTTT.

CDR3 residues: CASSQDGSSYNEQFF. The DNA of the CDR3 is TGTGCCAGCAGCCAAGATGGTAGCTCCTACAATGAGCAGTTCTTC. V usage is TRBV4-2 and J usage is TRBJ2-1; D not certain. The CDR3 spans 15 residues. V lost 0 bases, J lost 0 bases, and 6 bases lay in between. The germline CDR1 and CDR2 sequences are LGHNA and YNFKEQ.

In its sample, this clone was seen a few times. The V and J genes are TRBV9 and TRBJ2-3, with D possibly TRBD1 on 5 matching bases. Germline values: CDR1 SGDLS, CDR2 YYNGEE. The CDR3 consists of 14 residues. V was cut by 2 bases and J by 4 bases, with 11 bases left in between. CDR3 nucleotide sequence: TGTGCCAGCAGCGTCCAGGGTAATCCAGATACGCAGTATTTT. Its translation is CASSVQGNPDTQYF.

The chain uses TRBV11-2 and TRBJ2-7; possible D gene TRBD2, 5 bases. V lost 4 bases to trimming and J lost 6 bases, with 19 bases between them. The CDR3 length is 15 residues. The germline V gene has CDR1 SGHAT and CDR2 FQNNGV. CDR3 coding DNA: TGTGCCAGCAGCTCTAACCGGGCATCTCGGGGCGAGCAGTACTTC. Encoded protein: CASSSNRASRGEQYF.

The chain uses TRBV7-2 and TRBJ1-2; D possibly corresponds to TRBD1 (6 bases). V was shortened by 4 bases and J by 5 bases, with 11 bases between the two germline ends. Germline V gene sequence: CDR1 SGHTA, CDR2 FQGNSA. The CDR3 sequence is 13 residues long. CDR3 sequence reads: CASSSDSDYGYTF. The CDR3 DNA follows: TGTGCCAGCAGCTCGGACAGCGATTATGGCTACACCTTC.

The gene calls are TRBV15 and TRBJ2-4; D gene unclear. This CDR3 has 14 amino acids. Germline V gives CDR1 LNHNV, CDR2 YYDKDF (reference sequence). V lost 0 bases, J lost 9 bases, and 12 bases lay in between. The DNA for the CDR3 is TGTGCCACCAGCAGAGATATGGTAGCAGGCATTCAGTACTTC. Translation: CATSRDMVAGIQYF.

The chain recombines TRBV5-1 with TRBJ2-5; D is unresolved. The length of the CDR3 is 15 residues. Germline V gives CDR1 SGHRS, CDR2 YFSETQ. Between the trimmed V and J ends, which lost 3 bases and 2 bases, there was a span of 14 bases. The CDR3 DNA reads TGCGCCAGCAGCTCTCGCAGAACTGTACAAGAGACCCAGTACTTC. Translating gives CASSSRRTVQETQYF.

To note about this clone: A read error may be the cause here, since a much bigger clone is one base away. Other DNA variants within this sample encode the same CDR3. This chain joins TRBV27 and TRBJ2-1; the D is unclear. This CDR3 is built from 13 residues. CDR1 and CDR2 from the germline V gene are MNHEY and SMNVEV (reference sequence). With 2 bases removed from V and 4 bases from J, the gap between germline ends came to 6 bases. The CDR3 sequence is CASSLGRYNEQFF. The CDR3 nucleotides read TGTGCCAGCAGTTTAGGACGGTACAATGAGCAGTTCTTC.